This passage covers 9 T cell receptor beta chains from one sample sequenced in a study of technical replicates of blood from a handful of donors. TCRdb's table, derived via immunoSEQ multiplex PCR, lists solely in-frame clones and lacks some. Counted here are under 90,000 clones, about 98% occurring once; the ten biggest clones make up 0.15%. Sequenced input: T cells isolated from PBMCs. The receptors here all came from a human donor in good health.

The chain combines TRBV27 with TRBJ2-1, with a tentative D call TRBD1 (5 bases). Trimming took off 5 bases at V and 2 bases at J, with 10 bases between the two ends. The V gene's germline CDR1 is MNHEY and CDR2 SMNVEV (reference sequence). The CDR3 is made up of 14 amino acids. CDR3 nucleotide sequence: TGTGCCAGCAGTGTCGACAGAGCCTACAATGAGCAGTTCTTC. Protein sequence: CASSVDRAYNEQFF.

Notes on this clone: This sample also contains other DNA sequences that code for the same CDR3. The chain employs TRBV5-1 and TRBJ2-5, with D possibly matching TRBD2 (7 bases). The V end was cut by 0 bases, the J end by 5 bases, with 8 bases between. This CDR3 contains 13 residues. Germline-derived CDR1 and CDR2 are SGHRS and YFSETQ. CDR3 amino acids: CASSLGGGETQYF. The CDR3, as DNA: TGCGCCAGCAGCTTGGGGGGGGGCGAGACCCAGTACTTC.

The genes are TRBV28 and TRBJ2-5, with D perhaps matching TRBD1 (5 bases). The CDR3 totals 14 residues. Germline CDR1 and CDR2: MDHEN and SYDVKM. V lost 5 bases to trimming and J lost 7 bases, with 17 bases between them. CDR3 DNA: TGTGCCAGCAGTATTTTAGGGGTGGTTGGGACCCAGTACTTC. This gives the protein CASSILGVVGTQYF.

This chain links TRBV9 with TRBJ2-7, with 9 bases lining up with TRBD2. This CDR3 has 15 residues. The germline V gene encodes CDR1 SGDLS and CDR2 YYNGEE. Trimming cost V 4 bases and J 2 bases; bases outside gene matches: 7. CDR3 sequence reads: CASSQRLADTYEQYF. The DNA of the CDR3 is TGTGCCAGCAGCCAGAGACTAGCGGATACCTACGAGCAGTACTTC.

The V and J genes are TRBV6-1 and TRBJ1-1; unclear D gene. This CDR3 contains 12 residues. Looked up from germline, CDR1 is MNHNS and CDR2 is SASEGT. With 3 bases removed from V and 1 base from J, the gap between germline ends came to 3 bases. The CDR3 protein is CASSDRNTEAFF. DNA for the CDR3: TGTGCCAGCAGTGATCGGAACACTGAAGCTTTCTTT.

The CDR3 DNA reads as TGCGCCAGCAGCCAAGCTAGAGGGTCAGATACGCAGTATTTT. This codes for CASSQARGSDTQYF. J is TRBJ2-3 and V is TRBV4-1; D is possibly TRBD2 (5 bases). This CDR3 comprises 14 residues. Germline-derived CDR1 and CDR2 are MGHRA and YSYEKL. The V gene lost 1 base and the J gene lost 4 bases, with 9 bases spanning the gap.

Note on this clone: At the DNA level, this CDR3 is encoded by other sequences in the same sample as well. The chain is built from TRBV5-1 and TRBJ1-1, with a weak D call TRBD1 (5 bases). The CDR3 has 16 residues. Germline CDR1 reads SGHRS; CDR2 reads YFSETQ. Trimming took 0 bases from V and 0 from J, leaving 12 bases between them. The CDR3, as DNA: TGCGCCAGCAGCTTGGGATTCAGGGCAATGAACACTGAAGCTTTCTTT. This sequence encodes CASSLGFRAMNTEAFF.

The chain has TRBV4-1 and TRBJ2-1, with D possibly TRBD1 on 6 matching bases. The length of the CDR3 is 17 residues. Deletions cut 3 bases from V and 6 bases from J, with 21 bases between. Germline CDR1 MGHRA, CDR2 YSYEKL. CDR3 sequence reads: CASSQETDRRFLNEQFF. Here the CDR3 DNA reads TGCGCCAGCAGCCAGGAAACAGACAGGCGCTTTCTCAATGAGCAGTTCTTC.

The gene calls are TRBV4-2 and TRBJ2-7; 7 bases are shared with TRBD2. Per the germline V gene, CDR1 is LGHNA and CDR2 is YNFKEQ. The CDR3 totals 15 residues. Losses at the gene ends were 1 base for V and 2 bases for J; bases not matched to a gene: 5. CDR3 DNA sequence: TGTGCCAGCAGCCAAGGTTTAGCGGGCGCCTACGAGCAGTACTTC. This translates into CASSQGLAGAYEQYF.